These 17 T cell receptor beta chains originate from one sample sequenced in a study of breast tumors, draining lymph nodes, adjacent tissues. Samples came from axillary lymph nodes draining the breast cancer. TCRdb redid the calling of the multiplex PCR reads with MiXCR, one entry per CDR3 protein. The sample holds roughly 110,000 distinct CDR3 sequences, less than 40% seen once. Sequencing was done on a sample of axillary lymph node tissue. Source of these receptors: a female donor with breast cancer. Some clones in this sample may be carry-over from other donors' samples.

A note on this clonotype: The germline gene is not matched at one end of the junction; a read error may be the cause. J is TRBJ1-2 and V is TRBV7-2, with 7 bases lining up with TRBD1. From germline, CDR1 is SGHTA and CDR2 FQGNSA. There are 15 residues in the CDR3. The CDR3 DNA sequence: TGTGCCAGCAGCTTATTGATAGGGGGCTACTACGGCTACACCTTC. This gives the protein CASSLLIGGYYGYTF.

This clonotype has a handful of counts. V usage is TRBV25-1 and J usage is TRBJ1-2; D not resolved. The CDR3 length is 14 residues. Germline-derived CDR1 and CDR2 are MGHDK and SYGVNS. V was pared by 8 bases and J by 8 bases, with 21 bases between. The CDR3 here is CASVEDLGLQGYTF. CDR3 sequence (DNA): TGTGCCAGCGTTGAAGATTTGGGATTACAAGGCTACACCTTC.

The rearrangement uses TRBV29-1 and TRBJ2-1, with 7 bases identical to TRBD1. V lost 8 bases, J lost 9 bases, and 16 bases stayed unmatched. Germline assignment: CDR1 SQVTM and CDR2 ANQGSEA. The CDR3 is 14 residues long. In DNA form, the CDR3 reads TGCAGCTTGTCCATAGGGGGCGCATGGAGTGAGCAGTTCTTC. It encodes CSLSIGGAWSEQFF.

This clonotype occurred many times. The rearrangement links TRBV6-1 to TRBJ1-2, with D tentatively TRBD1 (5 bases). CDR3 length: 14 amino acids. Trimming left V 2 bases short and J 5 bases short, with 12 bases between. Looked up from germline, CDR1 is MNHNS and CDR2 is SASEGT. In DNA form, the CDR3 reads TGTGCCAGCAGTGAACTGGGGGTGGATTATGGCTACACCTTC. It translates to CASSELGVDYGYTF.

This clonotype was picked up many times. This chain joins TRBV10-3 and TRBJ1-6, with 8 bases matching TRBD1. This CDR3 contains 13 residues. Per the germline V gene, CDR1 is ENHRY and CDR2 is SYGVKD. The V segment lost 8 bases and the J segment 10 bases; nucleotides outside the gene matches: 7. DNA for the CDR3: TGTGCCATCGGTCAGGGGGCTGACTCACCCCTCCACTTT. Residues: CAIGQGADSPLHF.

This clonotype was observed once. The rearrangement links TRBV2 to TRBJ2-2; 14 nucleotides align to TRBD2. This CDR3 region has 15 residues. Germline lookup yields CDR1 SNHLY and CDR2 FYNNEI. After removal of 5 bases from V and 11 bases from J, the junction contained 7 bases not matched to a gene. The CDR3: CASSWTSGRLNELFF. The CDR3 DNA reads TGTGCCAGCAGTTGGACTAGCGGGAGGCTCAATGAGCTGTTTTTT. Supplemented by reference TRBV2 and TRBJ2-2, the full variable domain reads EPEVTQTPSHQVTQMGQEVILRCVPISNHLYFYWYRQILGQKVEFLVSFYNNEISEKSEIFDDQFSVERPDGSNFTLKIRSTKLEDSAMYFCASSWTSGRLNELFFGEGSRLTVL.

This clonotype came up many times. CDR3 amino acids: CASGRLGYGYTF. The DNA of the CDR3 is TGTGCCAGCGGAAGACTAGGCTATGGCTACACCTTC. This sequence joins TRBV6-6 and TRBJ1-2; D ambiguous. The CDR3 spans 12 residues. Deletions cut 8 bases from V and 4 bases from J, with 11 bases between. Per germline, CDR1 MNHNY and CDR2 SVGAGI (reference sequence).

This clonotype was picked up many times. The CDR3 loop is CASSLDAGTAYEQYF. In nucleotides, the CDR3 is TGTGCCAGCAGCTTAGATGCAGGGACGGCCTACGAGCAGTACTTC. The chain uses TRBV7-6 and TRBJ2-7; perhaps D is TRBD1 or TRBD2 (5 bases each). Per the germline V gene, CDR1 is SGHVS and CDR2 is FNYEAQ. The V gene lost 1 base and the J gene lost 2 bases, with 12 bases spanning the gap. This CDR3 region has 15 residues.

Here the CDR3 reads CASSFSGTGGEKLFF. CDR3 sequence (DNA): TGTGCCAGCAGCTTTTCCGGGACAGGGGGTGAAAAACTGTTTTTT. The chain carries TRBV13 and TRBJ1-4, with 11 bases fitting TRBD1. Trimming cost V 3 bases and J 7 bases; bases outside gene matches: 4. Germline CDR1 PRHDT, CDR2 FYEKMQ (reference sequence). The CDR3 length is 15 residues. Supplemented by reference TRBV13 and TRBJ1-4, the full variable domain reads AAGVIQSPRHLIKEKRETATLKCYPIPRHDTVYWYQQGPGQDPQFLISFYEKMQSDKGSIPDRFSAQQFSDYHSELNMSSLELGDSALYFCASSFSGTGGEKLFFGSGTQLSVL.

The table lists this clonotype with many counts. The V call is TRBV4-1, the J call TRBJ1-5; no clear D. Trimming removed 0 bases from V and 5 bases from J, with 5 bases in between. Germline CDR1 is MGHRA and CDR2 is YSYEKL. This CDR3 is built from 13 residues. CDR3 nucleotides: TGCGCCAGCAGCCAAGAGGACGATCAGCCCCAGCATTTT. Translating gives CASSQEDDQPQHF.

At least ten counts were recorded for this clonotype. J is TRBJ2-7 and V is TRBV6-5; 9 bases match TRBD1. In germline, CDR1 is MNHEY, CDR2 SVGAGI. J gave up 2 bases and V 7 bases, and 3 bases lay outside the gene matches. The CDR3 extends over 13 amino acids. CDR3 residues: CASKTGGPYEQYF. CDR3 DNA: TGTGCCAGCAAGACAGGGGGACCCTACGAGCAGTACTTC.

This clonotype was counted a few times. The V call is TRBV6-1, the J call TRBJ2-3; no definite D call. In germline, CDR1 is MNHNS, CDR2 SASEGT. V was clipped by 6 bases and J by 2 bases, with 12 bases between them. This CDR3 contains 14 residues. CDR3 in amino acids: CASRPLGNTDTQYF. CDR3 coding DNA: TGTGCCAGCAGACCCCTGGGAAACACAGATACGCAGTATTTT.

This clonotype occurred once. The rearrangement uses TRBV7-9 and TRBJ1-2; D possibly corresponds to TRBD1 (5 bases). The CDR3 sequence is 15 residues long. The V end lost 1 base, the J end lost 2 bases, and 11 bases lay between the germline ends. Germline CDR1 is SEHNR and CDR2 is FQNEAQ (reference sequence). CDR3 in DNA: TGTGCCAGCAGCTTAGGATTGGGACTCAACTATGGCTACACCTTC. Protein: CASSLGLGLNYGYTF.

The rearrangement joins TRBV2 to TRBJ2-3, with 8 positions matching TRBD2. The V gene end was trimmed by 6 bases and the J gene end by 1 base; junction bases not matched to a gene: 6. This CDR3 is 15 amino acids long. Germline V CDR1 and CDR2: SNHLY, FYNNEI. The CDR3 protein is CASRAGGAGTDTQYF. CDR3 nucleotide sequence: TGTGCCAGCAGAGCCGGGGGGGCCGGCACAGATACGCAGTATTTT.

In this sample, this clonotype turned up many times. The chain is built from TRBV24-1 and TRBJ1-5, with D perhaps matching TRBD1 (5 bases). This CDR3 is 14 amino acids long. Germline CDR1 is KGHDR and CDR2 is SFDVKD. The V gene lost 12 bases and the J gene lost 3 bases, with 17 bases spanning the gap. CDR3 protein: CAASTVGDNQPQHF. In DNA, the CDR3 is TGTGCCGCGTCGACAGTCGGAGACAATCAGCCCCAGCATTTT.

The gene calls are TRBV5-1 and TRBJ1-6; 9 bases match TRBD1. CDR1 is SGHRS and CDR2 is YFSETQ in the germline V gene. The CDR3 has 15 residues. The trim removed 0 bases at V and 9 bases at J, leaving 4 bases unmatched. The CDR3 DNA sequence: TGCGCCAGCAGCTTGGCGGGGACAGGGAGTTCACCCCTCCACTTT. Its translation: CASSLAGTGSSPLHF.

This clonotype was recorded only once. A junction end diverges from the germline sequence, so it may reflect a read error. V is TRBV7-8 and J is TRBJ1-2; the match to TRBD1 covers 10 bases. The length of the CDR3 is 15 residues. CDR1 is SGHVS, CDR2 FQNEAQ, per germline. CDR3 sequence: CASSLETGGGYGYAF. CDR3 in DNA: TGTGCCAGCAGCTTAGAGACAGGGGGCGGCTATGGCTACGCCTTC.